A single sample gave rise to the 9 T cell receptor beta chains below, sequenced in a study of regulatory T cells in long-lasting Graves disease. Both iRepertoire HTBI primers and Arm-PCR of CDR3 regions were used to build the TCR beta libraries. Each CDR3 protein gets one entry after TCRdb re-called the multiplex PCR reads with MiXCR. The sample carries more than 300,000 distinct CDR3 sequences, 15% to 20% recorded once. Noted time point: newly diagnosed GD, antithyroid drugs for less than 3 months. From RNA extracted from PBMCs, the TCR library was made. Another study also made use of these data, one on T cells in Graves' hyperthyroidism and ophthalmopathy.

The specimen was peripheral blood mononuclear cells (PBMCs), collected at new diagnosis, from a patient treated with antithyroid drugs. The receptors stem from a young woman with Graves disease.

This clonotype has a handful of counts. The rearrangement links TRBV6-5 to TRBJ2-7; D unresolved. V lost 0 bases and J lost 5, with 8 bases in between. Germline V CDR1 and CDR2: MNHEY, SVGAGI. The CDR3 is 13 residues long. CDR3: CASSYSGADEQYF. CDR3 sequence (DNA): TGTGCCAGCAGTTACTCGGGCGCAGACGAGCAGTACTTC.

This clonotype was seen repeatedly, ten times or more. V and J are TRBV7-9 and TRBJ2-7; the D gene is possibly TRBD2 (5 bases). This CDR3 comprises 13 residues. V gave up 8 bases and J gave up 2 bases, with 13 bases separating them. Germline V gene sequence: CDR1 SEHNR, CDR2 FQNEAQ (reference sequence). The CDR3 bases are TGTGCCAGCGGCCTTTCCGGGACCTACGAGCAGTACTTC. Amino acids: CASGLSGTYEQYF.

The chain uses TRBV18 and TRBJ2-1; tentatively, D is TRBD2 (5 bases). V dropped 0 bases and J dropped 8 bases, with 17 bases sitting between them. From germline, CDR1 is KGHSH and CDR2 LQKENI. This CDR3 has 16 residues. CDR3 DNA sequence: TGTGCCAGCTCACCACCAGGGCTAGCTCCCGGGGATGAGCAGTTCTTC. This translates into CASSPPGLAPGDEQFF.

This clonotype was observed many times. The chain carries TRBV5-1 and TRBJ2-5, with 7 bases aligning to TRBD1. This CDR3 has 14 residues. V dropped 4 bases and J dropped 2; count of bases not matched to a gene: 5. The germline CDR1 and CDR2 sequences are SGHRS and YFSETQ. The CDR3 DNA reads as TGCGCCAGCAGCCCCGGACAGGCTCAAGAGACCCAGTACTTC. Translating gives CASSPGQAQETQYF.

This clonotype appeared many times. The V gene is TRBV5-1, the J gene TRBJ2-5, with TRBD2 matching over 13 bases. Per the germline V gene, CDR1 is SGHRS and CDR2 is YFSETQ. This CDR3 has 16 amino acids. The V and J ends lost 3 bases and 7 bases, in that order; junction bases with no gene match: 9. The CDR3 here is CASSSRRTSGGRTQYF. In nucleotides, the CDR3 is TGCGCCAGCAGCTCACGGCGGACTAGCGGGGGCAGGACCCAGTACTTC.

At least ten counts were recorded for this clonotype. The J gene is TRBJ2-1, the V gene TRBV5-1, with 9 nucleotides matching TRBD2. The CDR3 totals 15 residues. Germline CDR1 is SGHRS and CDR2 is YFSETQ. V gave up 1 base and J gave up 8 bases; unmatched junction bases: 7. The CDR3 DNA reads TGCGCCAGCAGCTTGAATAGCGGGAGAGTCGATGAGCAGTTCTTC. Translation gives CASSLNSGRVDEQFF.

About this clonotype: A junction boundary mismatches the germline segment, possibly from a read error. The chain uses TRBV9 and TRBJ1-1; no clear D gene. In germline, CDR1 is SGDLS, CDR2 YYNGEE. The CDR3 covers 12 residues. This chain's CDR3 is CAGSEGNTEAFF. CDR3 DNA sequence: TGTGCCGGCAGCGAGGGGAACACTGAAGCTTTCTTT.

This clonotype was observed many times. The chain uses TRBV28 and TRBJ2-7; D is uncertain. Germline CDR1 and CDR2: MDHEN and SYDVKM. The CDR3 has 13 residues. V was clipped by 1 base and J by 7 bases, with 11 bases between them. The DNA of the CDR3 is TGTGCCAGCAGTTTATCACTAACTGGGGAGCAGTACTTC. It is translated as CASSLSLTGEQYF.

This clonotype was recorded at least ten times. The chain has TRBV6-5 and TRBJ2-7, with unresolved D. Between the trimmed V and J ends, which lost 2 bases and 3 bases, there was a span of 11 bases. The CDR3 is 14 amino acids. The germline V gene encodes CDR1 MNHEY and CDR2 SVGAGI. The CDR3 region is CASSYGLENYEQYF. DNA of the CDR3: TGTGCCAGCAGTTACGGTCTAGAGAACTACGAGCAGTACTTC.